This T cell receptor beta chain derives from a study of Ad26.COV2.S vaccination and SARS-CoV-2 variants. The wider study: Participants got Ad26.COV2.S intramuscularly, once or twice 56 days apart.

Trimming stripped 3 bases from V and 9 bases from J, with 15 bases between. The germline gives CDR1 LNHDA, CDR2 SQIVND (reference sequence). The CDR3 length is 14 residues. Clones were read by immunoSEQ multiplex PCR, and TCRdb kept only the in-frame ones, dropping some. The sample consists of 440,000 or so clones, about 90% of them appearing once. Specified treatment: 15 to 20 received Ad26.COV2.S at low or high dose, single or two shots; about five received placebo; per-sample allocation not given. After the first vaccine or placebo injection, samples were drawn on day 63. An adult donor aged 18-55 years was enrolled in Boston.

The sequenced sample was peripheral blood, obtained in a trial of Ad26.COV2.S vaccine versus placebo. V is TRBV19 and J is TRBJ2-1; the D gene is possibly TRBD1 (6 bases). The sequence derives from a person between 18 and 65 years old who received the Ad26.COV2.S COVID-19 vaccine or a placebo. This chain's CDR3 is CASSILGGQGEQFF. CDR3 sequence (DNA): TGTGCCAGTAGTATTCTTGGGGGCCAAGGTGAGCAGTTCTTC.